This T cell receptor beta chain came from a study of T cell repertoires in cytomegalovirus infection. Comments on this clonotype: Its cognate antigen is unknown.

MiXCR, applied by TCRdb to the reads, yields one record per CDR3 protein. This table has about a million distinct CDR3 sequences, 31% appearing once. Points from the study as a whole: There were carriers of CMV plus the relevant HLA, and cumulative public TCR beta family frequency identified them.

In germline, CDR1 is MGHRA, CDR2 YSYEKL. This CDR3 region has 14 residues. With 1 base removed from V and 1 base from J, the gap between germline ends came to 8 bases. The TCR was taken from a human donor in good health (CMV status not recorded). Some clones in this sample may be carry-over from other donors' samples. The chain carries TRBV4-1 and TRBJ2-7; D unresolved. Sequenced here: cultured CD8+ T cells from PBMCs, sampled from culture after CMV antigen stimulation. Here the CDR3 DNA reads TGCGCCAGCAGCCAAGCGGGTCAATCCTACGAGCAGTACTTC. It is translated as CASSQAGQSYEQYF.